These 2 T cell receptor beta chains share one sample of origin, sequenced in a study of shared clonotypes between healthy human individuals. Assay: immunoSEQ multiplex PCR; the TCRdb copy retains only in-frame clones and omits some. The data contain 950,000 to 1,300,000 clones, 65% to 80% of them seen just once; the ten biggest clones take up less than 1.5%. The sequenced material came from memory CD4+ T cells sorted from blood. Subset: CD45RA-negative fraction. The receptors derive from a man aged 18 to 35 in good health.

In this sample, this clone turned up a few times. The CDR3: CASSLLPGTGTYGYTF. The DNA for the CDR3 is TGCGCCAGCAGCCTGCTACCCGGGACAGGGACCTATGGCTACACCTTC. This chain links TRBV5-1 with TRBJ1-2; 9 bases match TRBD1. Germline loops: CDR1 SGHRS, CDR2 YFSETQ. The CDR3 has 16 residues. Trimming at V came to 4 bases and at J to 4 bases, leaving 11 bases not matched to a gene.

This chain links TRBV2 with TRBJ2-1; the D is unclear. The CDR3 consists of 14 residues. V lost 3 bases to trimming and J lost 1 base, with 7 bases between them. The germline CDR1 and CDR2 sequences are SNHLY and FYNNEI. The DNA of the CDR3 is TGTGCCAGCAGTGAGATCATTTCCTACAATGAGCAGTTCTTC. Translation: CASSEIISYNEQFF.